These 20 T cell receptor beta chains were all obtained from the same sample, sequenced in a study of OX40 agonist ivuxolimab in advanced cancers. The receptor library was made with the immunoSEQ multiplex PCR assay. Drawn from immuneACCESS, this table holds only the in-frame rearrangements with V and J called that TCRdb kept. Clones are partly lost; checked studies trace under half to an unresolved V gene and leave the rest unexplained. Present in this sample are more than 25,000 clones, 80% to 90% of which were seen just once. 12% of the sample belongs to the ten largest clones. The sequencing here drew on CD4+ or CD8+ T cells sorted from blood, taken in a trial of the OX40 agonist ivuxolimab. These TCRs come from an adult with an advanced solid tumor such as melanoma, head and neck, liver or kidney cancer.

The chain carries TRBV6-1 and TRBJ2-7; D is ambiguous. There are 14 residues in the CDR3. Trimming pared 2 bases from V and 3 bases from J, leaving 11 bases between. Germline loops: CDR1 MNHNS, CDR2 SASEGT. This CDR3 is CASSERAESYEQYF. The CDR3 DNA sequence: TGTGCCAGCAGTGAACGGGCAGAGAGCTACGAGCAGTACTTC.

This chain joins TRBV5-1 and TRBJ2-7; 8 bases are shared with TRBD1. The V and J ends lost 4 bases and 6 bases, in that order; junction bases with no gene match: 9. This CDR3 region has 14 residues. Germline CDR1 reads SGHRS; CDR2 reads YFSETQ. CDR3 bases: TGCGCCAGCAGCATCCCGGGACAGGTCCGCGAGCAGTACTTC. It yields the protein CASSIPGQVREQYF.

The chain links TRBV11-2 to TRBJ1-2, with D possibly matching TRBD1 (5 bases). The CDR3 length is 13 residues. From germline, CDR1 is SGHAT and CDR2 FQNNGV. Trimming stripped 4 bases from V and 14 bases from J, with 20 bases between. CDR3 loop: CASSSGRAGGGTF. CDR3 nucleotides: TGTGCCAGCAGCTCGGGACGAGCTGGAGGCGGAACCTTC.

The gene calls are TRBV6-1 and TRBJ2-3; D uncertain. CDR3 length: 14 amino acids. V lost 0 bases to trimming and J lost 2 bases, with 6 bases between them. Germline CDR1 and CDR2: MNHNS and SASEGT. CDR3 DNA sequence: TGTGCCAGCAGTGAAGCGCGGCCCACAGATACGCAGTATTTT. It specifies CASSEARPTDTQYF.

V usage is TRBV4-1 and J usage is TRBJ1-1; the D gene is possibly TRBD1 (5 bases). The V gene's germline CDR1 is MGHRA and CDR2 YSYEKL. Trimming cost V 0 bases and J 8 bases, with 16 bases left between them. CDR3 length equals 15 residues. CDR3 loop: CASSQDPPGHKEAFF. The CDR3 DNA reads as TGCGCCAGCAGCCAAGATCCCCCGGGGCACAAGGAAGCTTTCTTT.

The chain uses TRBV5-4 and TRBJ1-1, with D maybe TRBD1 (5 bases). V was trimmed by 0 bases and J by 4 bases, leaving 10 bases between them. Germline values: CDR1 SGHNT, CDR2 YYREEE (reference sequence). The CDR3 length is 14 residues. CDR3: CASSLGAGSTEAFF. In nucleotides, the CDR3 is TGTGCCAGCAGCTTGGGGGCAGGGTCCACTGAAGCTTTCTTT. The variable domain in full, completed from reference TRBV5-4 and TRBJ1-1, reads ETGVTQSPTHLIKTRGQQVTLRCSSQSGHNTVSWYQQALGQGPQFIFQYYREEENGRGNFPPRFSGLQFPNYSSELNVNALELDDSALYLCASSLGAGSTEAFFGQGTRLTVV.

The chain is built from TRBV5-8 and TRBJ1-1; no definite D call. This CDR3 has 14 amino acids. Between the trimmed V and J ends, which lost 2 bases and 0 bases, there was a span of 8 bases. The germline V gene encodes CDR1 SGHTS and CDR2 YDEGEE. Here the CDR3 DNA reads TGTGCCAGCAGCTTTATTGCAGTGAACACTGAAGCTTTCTTT. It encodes CASSFIAVNTEAFF.

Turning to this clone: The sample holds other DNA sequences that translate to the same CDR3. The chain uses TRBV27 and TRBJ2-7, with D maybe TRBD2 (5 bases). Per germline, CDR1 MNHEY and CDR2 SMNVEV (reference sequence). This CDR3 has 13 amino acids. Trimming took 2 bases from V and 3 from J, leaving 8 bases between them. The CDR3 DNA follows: TGTGCCAGCAGTTTACGGGGAAACTACGAGCAGTACTTC. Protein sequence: CASSLRGNYEQYF.

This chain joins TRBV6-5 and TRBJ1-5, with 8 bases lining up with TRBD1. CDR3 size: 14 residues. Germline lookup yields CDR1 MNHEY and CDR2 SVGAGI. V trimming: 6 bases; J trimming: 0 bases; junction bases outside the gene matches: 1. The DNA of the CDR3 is TGTGCCAGCAGAGACAGGGGTAGCAATCAGCCCCAGCATTTT. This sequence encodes CASRDRGSNQPQHF.

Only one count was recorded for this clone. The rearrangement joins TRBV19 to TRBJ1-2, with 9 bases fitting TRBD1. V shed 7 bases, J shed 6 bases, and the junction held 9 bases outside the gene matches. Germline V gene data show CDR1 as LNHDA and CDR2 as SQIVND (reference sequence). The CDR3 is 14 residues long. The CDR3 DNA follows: TGTGCCAGTAATTTGGGACAGGGAGAAAATGGCTACACCTTC. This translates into CASNLGQGENGYTF.

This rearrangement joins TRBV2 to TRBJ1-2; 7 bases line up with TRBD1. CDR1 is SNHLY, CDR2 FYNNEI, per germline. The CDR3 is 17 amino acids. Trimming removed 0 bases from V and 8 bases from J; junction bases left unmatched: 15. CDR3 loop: CASSEALTLGTANGYTF. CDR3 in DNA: TGTGCCAGCAGTGAAGCCCTCACCCTTGGGACAGCTAACGGCTACACCTTC.

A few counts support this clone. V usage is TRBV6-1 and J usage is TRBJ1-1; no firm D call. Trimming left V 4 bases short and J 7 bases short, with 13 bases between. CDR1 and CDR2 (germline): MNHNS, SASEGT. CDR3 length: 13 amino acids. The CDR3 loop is CASSGRVMGEAFF. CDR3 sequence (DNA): TGTGCCAGCAGTGGTCGGGTTATGGGTGAAGCTTTCTTT.

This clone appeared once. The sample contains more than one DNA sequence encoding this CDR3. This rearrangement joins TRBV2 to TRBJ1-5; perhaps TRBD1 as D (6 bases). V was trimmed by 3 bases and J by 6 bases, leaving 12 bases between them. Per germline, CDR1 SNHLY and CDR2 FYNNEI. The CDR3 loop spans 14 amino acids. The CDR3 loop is CASSEGTTSQPQHF. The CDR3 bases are TGTGCCAGCAGTGAGGGGACAACGAGTCAGCCCCAGCATTTT.

The CDR3 bases are TGTGCCAGCAGGGACGGATCTGGAGGAACTGAAGCTTTCTTT. Protein sequence: CASRDGSGGTEAFF. This chain links TRBV6-1 with TRBJ1-1; no clear D. With 6 bases removed from V and 5 bases from J, the gap between germline ends came to 16 bases. CDR3 size: 14 residues. CDR1 MNHNS and CDR2 SASEGT come from the germline V gene.

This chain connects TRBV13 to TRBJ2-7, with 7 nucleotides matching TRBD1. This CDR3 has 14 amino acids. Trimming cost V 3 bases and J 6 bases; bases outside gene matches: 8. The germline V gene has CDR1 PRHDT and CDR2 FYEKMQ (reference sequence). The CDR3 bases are TGTGCCAGCAGCTTCGACAGGGATGTCTCCGAGCAGTACTTC. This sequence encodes CASSFDRDVSEQYF.

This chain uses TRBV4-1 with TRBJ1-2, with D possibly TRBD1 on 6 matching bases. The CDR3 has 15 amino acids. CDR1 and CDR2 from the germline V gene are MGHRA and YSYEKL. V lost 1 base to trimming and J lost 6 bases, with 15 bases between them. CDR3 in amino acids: CASSQGAVGGDGYTF. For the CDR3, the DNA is TGCGCCAGCAGCCAAGGGGCGGTGGGGGGCGATGGCTACACCTTC.

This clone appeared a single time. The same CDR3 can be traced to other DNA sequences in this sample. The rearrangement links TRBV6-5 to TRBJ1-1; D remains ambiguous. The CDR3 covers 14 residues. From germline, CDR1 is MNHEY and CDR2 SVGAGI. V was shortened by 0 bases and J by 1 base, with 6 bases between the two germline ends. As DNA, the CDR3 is TGTGCCAGCAGTTACTCCGAGGGGAACACTGAAGCTTTCTTT. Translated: CASSYSEGNTEAFF.

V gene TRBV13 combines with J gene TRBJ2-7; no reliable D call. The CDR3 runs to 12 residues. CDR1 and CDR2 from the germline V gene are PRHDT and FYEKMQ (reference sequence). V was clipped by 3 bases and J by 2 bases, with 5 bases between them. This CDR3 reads CASSFGAYEQYF. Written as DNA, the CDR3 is TGTGCCAGCAGCTTTGGTGCCTACGAGCAGTACTTC. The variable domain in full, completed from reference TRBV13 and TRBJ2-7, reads AAGVIQSPRHLIKEKRETATLKCYPIPRHDTVYWYQQGPGQDPQFLISFYEKMQSDKGSIPDRFSAQQFSDYHSELNMSSLELGDSALYFCASSFGAYEQYFGPGTRLTVT.

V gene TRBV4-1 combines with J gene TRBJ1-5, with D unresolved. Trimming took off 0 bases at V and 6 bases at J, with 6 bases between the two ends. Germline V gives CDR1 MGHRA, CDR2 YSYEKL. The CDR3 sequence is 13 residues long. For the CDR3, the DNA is TGCGCCAGCAGCCAAGAGTGGGGTCAGCCCCAGCATTTT. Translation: CASSQEWGQPQHF.

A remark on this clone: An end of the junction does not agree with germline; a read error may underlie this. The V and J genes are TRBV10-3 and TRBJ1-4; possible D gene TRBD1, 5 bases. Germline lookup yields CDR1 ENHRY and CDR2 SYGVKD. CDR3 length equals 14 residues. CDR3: CASSYYGGSEKLFF. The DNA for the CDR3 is TGTGCCAGCAGTTACTACGGGGGGAGTGAAAAACTGTTTTTT.